This T cell receptor beta chain originates from a study of blood T cell repertoires in COVID-19. Study as a whole: Italy, Spain and the United States were the sources of the convalescent and acute COVID-19 samples. T cells, B-cell-depleted T cells, or PBMCs provided the cDNA or gDNA that served as material.

This CDR3 comprises 15 residues. V was pared by 0 bases and J by 2 bases, with 9 bases between. Germline loops: CDR1 KGHSH, CDR2 LQKENI. Source study methods: Estimation of nucleated cell counts was performed using reference gene primer amplification. Only in-frame clones appear in the TCRdb table, and some are missing; sequencing was by immunoSEQ multiplex PCR. For V, J and clone size, that table is used; D and trimming come from the DNA. This sample has about 68,000 clones, with roughly 91% found just once. The sample consisted of peripheral blood. The chain uses TRBV18 and TRBJ2-3; a weak D match, TRBD2 (6 bases). The clonotype comes from a man in his forties with COVID-19, enrolled during active disease. The CDR3 DNA sequence: TGTGCCAGCTCACCACCTGGCGGGGACACAGATACGCAGTATTTT. Translation: CASSPPGGDTDTQYF.